One sample yielded the 10 T cell receptor beta chains listed below, sequenced in a study of monozygotic twins with inflammatory bowel disease. TCRdb re-called the 5' RACE reads and shows each CDR3 protein once, DNA omitted. Here the sample table reports 110,000 to 150,000 distinct CDR3 sequences. The sample comprised blood. These receptors were taken from a human donor with ulcerative colitis or Crohn's disease, or a healthy co-twin of an affected twin (not recorded which).

The rearrangement joins TRBV7-2 to TRBJ2-7. The germline CDR1 and CDR2 sequences are SGHTA and FQGNSA. This CDR3 is built from 14 residues. CDR3 amino acids: CASGFAGTSYEQYF.

This chain links TRBV20-1 with TRBJ2-1; TCRdb reports TRBD1, a call that lacks DNA to check it against. Germline CDR1 DFQATT, CDR2 SNEGSKA (reference sequence). CDR3 size: 11 residues. CDR3 protein: CSATGPNEQFF.

The rearrangement uses TRBV12-3 or TRBV12-4 and TRBJ2-7; TCRdb's assignment of TRBD1 cannot be checked, as there is no DNA. This CDR3 spans 11 amino acids. The CDR3 sequence is CASAKGAEQYF.

The chain combines TRBV4-2 with TRBJ2-1; checking the TCRdb D call of TRBD1 is not possible without DNA. This CDR3 spans 15 amino acids. The V gene's germline CDR1 is LGHNA and CDR2 YNFKEQ. The CDR3 is CASSQDRGAINEQFF.

The V call is TRBV29-1, the J call TRBJ1-1; with no DNA, the TCRdb D assignment of TRBD1 cannot be verified. Germline V gene sequence: CDR1 SQVTM, CDR2 ANQGSEA. CDR3 length: 14 amino acids. This CDR3 is CSVAQGAWNTEAFF.

The rearrangement links TRBV6-5 to TRBJ1-5; as DNA is missing, the TRBD1 call by TCRdb cannot be tested. Germline assignment: CDR1 MNHEY and CDR2 SVGAGI. The CDR3 length is 13 residues. CDR3: CASSSAPLKPQHF.

The CDR3 sequence: CASTPKTSGRPNTGELFF. The V and J genes are TRBV27 and TRBJ2-2; TCRdb designates TRBD2, a call that cannot be tested without DNA. CDR1 is MNHEY, CDR2 SMNVEV, per germline (reference sequence). The CDR3 length is 18 residues.

The chain recombines TRBV24-1 with TRBJ2-2; checking the TCRdb D call of TRBD1 is not possible without DNA. This CDR3 spans 15 amino acids. Germline V gene data show CDR1 as KGHDR and CDR2 as SFDVKD. The CDR3 sequence is CATTGGQVNTGELFF.

The chain uses TRBV28 and TRBJ2-1; TCRdb outputs TRBD2, but without DNA this stays unchecked. This CDR3 is 18 amino acids long. Germline V gives CDR1 MDHEN, CDR2 SYDVKM. CDR3 amino acids: CASSFPRTRAEHYNEQFF.

The chain joins TRBV27 to TRBJ1-1. The CDR3 spans 13 residues. CDR1 and CDR2 from the germline V gene are MNHEY and SMNVEV (reference sequence). CDR3 in amino acids: CASSLSANTEAFF.